This TCR beta chain is from a study of blood T cell repertoires in COVID-19. CDR3 size: 14 residues. The V gene lost 1 base and the J gene lost 0 bases, with 7 bases spanning the gap. Germline CDR1 SGHTA, CDR2 FQGNSA. This clone was seen a single time. Original data processing: Amplifying reference gene primers gave estimates of nucleated cell counts. TCRdb's copy holds only in-frame clones and misses some; the assay was immunoSEQ multiplex PCR. The DNA was the basis for D and trimming; V, J and clone size are from that table. This sample yields tens of thousands of clones, of which roughly 83% are seen a single time; about 28% belongs to the top ten.

The receptor was derived from a man between 65 and 85 years old with acute or convalescent COVID-19. The sequenced sample consisted of peripheral blood. The rearrangement links TRBV7-2 to TRBJ2-7, with D tentatively TRBD1 (5 bases). DNA of the CDR3: TGTGCCAGCAGCTTAGGAGACAGCTCCTACGAGCAGTACTTC. Its translation: CASSLGDSSYEQYF.